The present entry profiles one T cell receptor beta chain with its context. Its specificity is not known. From the germline J gene comes the end of the CDR3, since the read stops 3 residues before it. The entry originates in a study of T cells in women clearing cervical HPV infection. V shed 6 bases and J shed 0 bases, with 8 bases lying between them. Germline-derived CDR1 and CDR2 are SQVTM and ANQGSEA. The CDR3 runs 12 residues. Study findings and constraints: Cases carried less TRBV6-7 than controls: about 0.1% versus 0.15%. Richness differences could reflect unmeasured T-cell content per sample.

Assay used: immunoSEQ multiplex PCR; TCRdb lists only in-frame clones, some missing. The sample's table shows 20,000 to 25,000 clones. Sequences were obtained from blood buffy coat. The receptor comes from a woman aged 18 to 75 with a cervical HPV16 infection that either progressed to CIN3+ or cleared (not recorded which). V is TRBV29-1 and J is TRBJ1-1; D gene uncertain. CDR3 DNA (partial): TGCAGCGTGAGGCGGGTGAACACTGAA. Its translation is CSVRRVNTE. The whole CDR3 sequence is CSVRRVNTEAFF.